A selection of T cell receptor beta chains follows, all from one sample in a study of graft-versus-host responses after intestinal transplantation. This table comes from immunoSEQ multiplex PCR, and its TCRdb copy is limited to in-frame clones, with some not included. The sample consists of more than 80,000 clones, roughly nine tenths of them appearing once. The antigens for these receptors are not known. The specimen was unstimulated CD4+ T cells sorted from spleen or lymph node cells, collected before transplant. These receptors all come from a human donor who was the organ donor for an intestinal transplant. The CDR3 runs from the conserved cysteine through the conserved F or W. D genes are given only for firm matches. Size is omitted from some rows. Given values are once, few, many or a class for expanded clones.

TRBJ2-1 | NA | TRBV28 | TRBD2 | TGTGCCAGCAGTTTACTGACTAGCGGCAGTAGGGAGCAGTTCTTC | CASSLLTSGSREQFF
TRBJ2-7 | NA | TRBV11-3 | NA | TGTGCCAGCAGCATCAGACAGAATTACTACGAGCAGTACTTC | CASSIRQNYYEQYF
TRBJ2-1 | NA | TRBV9 | TRBD2 | TGTGCCAGCAGCGCGGGGAGTCTAGCGGTCTCCTACAATGAGCAGTTCTTC | CASSAGSLAVSYNEQFF
TRBJ2-7 | NA | TRBV12-5 | NA | TGTGCTAGTGGGGGCAGGGTCCTACAAGACGACGAGCAGTACTTC | CASGGRVLQDDEQYF
TRBJ1-1 | NA | TRBV6-5 | NA | TGTGCCAGCAGTTACACGGGACTTCACACTGAAGCTTTCTTT | CASSYTGLHTEAFF
TRBJ2-7 | NA | TRBV5-6 | NA | TGTGCCAGCAGCTTGAGGGGGGGCGGGTACGAGCAGTACTTC | CASSLRGGGYEQYF
TRBJ2-3 | NA | TRBV27 | TRBD2 | TGTGCCAGCAGTTTTGATAGGCTAGCGGGTCCCGGGACAGATACGCAGTATTTT | CASSFDRLAGPGTDTQYF
TRBJ2-7 | NA | TRBV25-1 | TRBD1 | TGTGCCAGCAGTGAAAGGGCCGGACAGGGGGCTTACGAGCAGTACTTC | CASSERAGQGAYEQYF
TRBJ1-2 | NA | TRBV4-2 | NA | TGTGCCAGCAGCCATGGCAGGGTCGTCTACACCTTC | CASSHGRVVYTF
TRBJ1-5 | NA | TRBV28 | NA | TGTGCCAGCAGTGTGACAACCAATCAGCCCCAGCATTTT | CASSVTTNQPQHF
TRBJ1-2 | NA | TRBV6-1 | TRBD1 | TGTGCCAGCAGGGGCGACAGGGGGCGGCGAGGCTACACCTTC | CASRGDRGRRGYTF
TRBJ1-4 | NA | TRBV7-9 | TRBD1 | TGTGCCAGCAGCCTCCAAGACAGGGGGATTGAAAAACTGTTTTTT | CASSLQDRGIEKLFF
TRBJ2-7 | NA | TRBV18 | NA | TGTGCCAGCTCACTCCTCTATGGGGCCGACGAGCAGTACTTC | CASSLLYGADEQYF
TRBJ2-4 | NA | TRBV2 | TRBD2 | TGTGCCAGCAGGATTGGGCTAGCGGGGGGGACCAAAAACATTCAGTACTTC | CASRIGLAGGTKNIQYF
TRBJ2-1 | NA | TRBV28 | NA | TGTGCCAGCAGTTTAGTAGTCTACAATGAGCAGTTCTTC | CASSLVVYNEQFF
TRBJ2-7 | NA | TRBV11-3 | TRBD2 | TGTGCCAGCAGCTTGGGCGGGGGGCATAACTACGAGCAGTACTTC | CASSLGGGHNYEQYF
TRBJ1-1 | NA | TRBV6-1 | NA | TGTGCCAGCAGTGAAACCGGGATTAATGCTTTCTTT | CASSETGINAFF
TRBJ2-3 | NA | TRBV7-7 | TRBD2 | TGTGCTAGCAGCTTAGCGGGGGGGCGGGTTACGCAGTATTTT | CASSLAGGRVTQYF
TRBJ2-2 | once | TRBV4-1 | TRBD2 | TGCGCCAGCAGCCCACGGGGCCTAGCGGGAACGAACACCGGGGAGCTGTTTTTT | CASSPRGLAGTNTGELFF
TRBJ1-2 | NA | TRBV6-5 | NA | TGTGCCAGCAGTTACTCGAGGCAGTACTATGGCTACACCTTC | CASSYSRQYYGYTF
TRBJ2-3 | few | TRBV10-3 | TRBD2 | TGTGCCATCAGTGTCGGTAGCGGGGGTGATACGCAGTATTTT | CAISVGSGGDTQYF
TRBJ2-7 | NA | TRBV11-2 | TRBD2 | TGTGCCAGCAGCCTAGCGGGTTGGGGGACTCGAGCCTACGAGCAGTACTTC | CASSLAGWGTRAYEQYF
TRBJ1-6 | NA | TRBV7-2 | NA | TGTGCCAGCAGTAGGCGGGGACTAATGATGGGTTCACCCCTCCACTTT | CASSRRGLMMGSPLHF
TRBJ1-1 | NA | TRBV7-8 | NA | TGTGCCAGCAGCTTTACCAGGAACACTGAAGCTTTCTTT | CASSFTRNTEAFF
TRBJ1-6 | NA | TRBV7-9 | NA | TGTGCCAGCAGCTTAAGTCGGAGCTCCTATAATTCACCCCTCCACTTT | CASSLSRSSYNSPLHF
TRBJ1-2 | once | TRBV19 | NA | TGTGCCACTCGGAGCCGACAGCCACCTCCCTATGGCTACACCTTC | CATRSRQPPPYGYTF
TRBJ2-7 | NA | TRBV27 | TRBD2 | TGTGCCAGCAGTGTGTCGAGCGGGGCCAACTACGAGCAGTACTTC | CASSVSSGANYEQYF
TRBJ2-3 | NA | TRBV25-1 | TRBD1 | TGTGCCAGCACCAGGACAGGAAGTAGGACAGATACGCAGTATTTT | CASTRTGSRTDTQYF
TRBJ2-3 | once | TRBV25-1 | NA | TGTGCCAGCAGTGAATCGCGAGACTCCACAGATACGCAGTATTTT | CASSESRDSTDTQYF
TRBJ1-2 | NA | TRBV14 | NA | TGTGCCAGCAGCCGGTCCGGCGGGGGCGCGGGGGGCTACACCTTC | CASSRSGGGAGGYTF
TRBJ2-3 | once | TRBV18 | NA | TGTGCCAGCTCACCCCAGTATCGCACAGATACGCAGTATTTT | CASSPQYRTDTQYF
TRBJ1-1 | NA | TRBV7-9 | NA | TGTGCCAGCAGCCCTCAGGTGAACACTGAAGCTTTCTTT | CASSPQVNTEAFF
TRBJ2-3 | NA | TRBV11-1 | TRBD2 | TGTGCCAGCAGCGGGGACTATATCACAGATACGCAGTATTTT | CASSGDYITDTQYF
TRBJ2-7 | NA | TRBV2 | NA | TGTGCCAGCGTCCGGGACTCCTCCAGGTACGAGCAGTACTTC | CASVRDSSRYEQYF
TRBJ1-4 | NA | TRBV5-4 | NA | TGTGCCAGCAGCTTGAGAGCTCAGGGGGAAAAACTGTTTTTT | CASSLRAQGEKLFF
TRBJ2-1 | NA | TRBV11-2 | TRBD2 | TGTGCCAGCAGCCCAGCGGGGAGCGGGAGTTTACAGTTCTTC | CASSPAGSGSLQFF
TRBJ1-1 | NA | TRBV27 | TRBD1 | TGTGCCAGCAGTCATAGGGACAGTGAAGCTTTCTTT | CASSHRDSEAFF
TRBJ2-7 | NA | TRBV27 | TRBD1 | TGTGCCAGCAGTACCAGGACAGGGAGCGGTAACGAGCAGTACTTC | CASSTRTGSGNEQYF
TRBJ2-2 | NA | TRBV28 | NA | TGTGCCAGCAGTTTAAGCCTCGGTGCGGCTGACACCGGGGAGCTGTTTTTT | CASSLSLGAADTGELFF
TRBJ1-2 | NA | TRBV18 | NA | TGTGCCAGCTCACCCAGTGAAGATAACTATGGCTACACCTTC | CASSPSEDNYGYTF
TRBJ1-2 | NA | TRBV5-4 | NA | TGTGCCACCTCCCGGGACACCTTCCCCTATGGCTACACCTTC | CATSRDTFPYGYTF
TRBJ1-5 | NA | TRBV28 | NA | TGTGCCAGCAGAATCACAGAGATTAATCAGCCCCAGCATTTT | CASRITEINQPQHF
TRBJ2-7 | NA | TRBV27 | TRBD2 | TGTGCCAGCAGTCGACTAGCGGGAGTCTACGAGCAGTACTTC | CASSRLAGVYEQYF
TRBJ2-1 | NA | TRBV29-1 | TRBD2 | TGCAGCGTTCTCTTTGGTAGCGGGAGAAGCTACAATGAGCAGTTCTTC | CSVLFGSGRSYNEQFF
TRBJ2-3 | NA | TRBV4-1 | TRBD2 | TGCGCCAGCAGCCAAGTAGCTAGCGGGGTGGATACGCAGTATTTT | CASSQVASGVDTQYF
TRBJ2-3 | NA | TRBV6-1 | TRBD1 | TGTGCCAGCAGGGTACAGGGGGCAGGAGATACGCAGTATTTT | CASRVQGAGDTQYF